Each of the 5 T cell receptor beta chains below was sequenced from the same sample in a study of blood T cells in healthy people across ages. PCR was performed a second time for about 7 to 11 cycles using a sample-barcoded 5' primer and a J-beta primer mix. TCRdb fed the 5' RACE reads into MiXCR, producing one record per CDR3 protein. This sample has roughly 640,000 distinct CDR3 sequences, with about 30% found just once. Material: blood. These receptors were obtained from a woman of 80 years or more in good health.

In its sample, this clonotype was seen many times. The CDR3 protein is CASSGSGGVEGYTF. For the CDR3, the DNA is TGTGCCAGCAGTGGGTCGGGAGGGGTAGAGGGCTACACCTTC. The chain combines TRBV6-1 with TRBJ1-2; D perhaps matches TRBD1 (5 bases). The germline CDR1 and CDR2 sequences are MNHNS and SASEGT. This CDR3 region has 14 residues. The V and J ends lost 4 bases and 8 bases respectively, with 17 bases between them.

V is TRBV28 and J is TRBJ1-4, with a possible D match to TRBD1 (5 bases). The CDR3 totals 14 residues. Germline loops: CDR1 MDHEN, CDR2 SYDVKM. Deletions cut 2 bases from V and 4 bases from J, with 8 bases between. As DNA, the CDR3 is TGTGCCAGCAGTTTAGGGGGGTTTAATGAAAAACTGTTTTTT. This gives the protein CASSLGGFNEKLFF. Drawing the rest from reference TRBV28 and TRBJ1-4, the complete variable domain is DVKVTQSSRYLVKRTGEKVFLECVQDMDHENMFWYRQDPGLGLRLIYFSYDVKMKEKGDIPEGYSVSREKKERFSLILESASTNQTSMYLCASSLGGFNEKLFFGSGTQLSVL.

Regarding this clonotype: Since no conserved phenylalanine or tryptophan closes the CDR3, a read error is the likely cause. This chain connects TRBV16 to TRBJ1-2; tentatively, D is TRBD1 (6 bases). Per the germline V gene, CDR1 is KGHSY and CDR2 is FQNENV. Trimming took off 4 bases at V and 0 bases at J, with 12 bases between the two ends. The CDR3 sequence is 15 residues long. CDR3 nucleotide sequence: TGTGCCAGCAGCCGGGGGCAGATCCCTAACTATGGCTACACCGTC. Residues: CASSRGQIPNYGYTV.

The V gene is TRBV13, the J gene TRBJ2-5, with 8 bases identical to TRBD2. This CDR3 has 14 residues. CDR1 and CDR2 (germline): PRHDT, FYEKMQ (reference sequence). The J segment lost 2 bases and the V segment lost 5 bases, leaving 4 bases of the junction unmatched. The CDR3 loop is CASSTLAEQETQYF. The CDR3 DNA reads as TGTGCCAGCAGCACACTAGCGGAGCAAGAGACCCAGTACTTC.

Of note for this clonotype: A read error may be the cause here, since a much bigger clone is one base away. The chain carries TRBV28 and TRBJ2-7; D is possibly TRBD1 or TRBD2 (7 bases each). CDR3 length equals 16 residues. CDR1 MDHEN and CDR2 SYDVKM come from the germline V gene. The CDR3 DNA reads TGTGCCAACAGTCTTCGTCCAGGGGGGGTCCCTTACGAGCAGTACTTC. Its translation is CANSLRPGGVPYEQYF.